Given below is one T cell receptor beta chain in context. What this receptor recognizes is not known. The junction departs from the called germline gene at one end, perhaps through a read error. Without any cell sorting, total RNA and DNA were co-extracted from approximately 22-30 mg of bulk tissue using the AllPrep DNA/RNA mini kit. Surgical resection was performed in China between November 2015 and March 2016 on about 5 patients with histopathologically diagnosed primary liver carcinoma. At the time of sampling, the patients had chronic HBV infection and had not received any treatment. Each tumor was sampled at five spatially separated regions: the superior, inferior, left-lateral and right-lateral poles and the tumor centre. According to histology, viable tumor cells made up more than 75% of every tumor sample. Fresh tumor and adjacent tissue pieces were bisected; one half was stored in RNAlater at -80°C, the other sent for histology.

The record originates from a study of tumor-infiltrating lymphocytes in primary liver carcinoma (dated by TCRdb to the late 2010s). Notes on the research overall: Of the five patients, three men and two women aged 30 to 69 years, four had hepatocellular carcinoma and one had combined HCC and intrahepatic cholangiocarcinoma. The five patients had tumors of stage T1-T3 N0M0, with maximum diameters ranging from about 4.2 to 10 cm. Each sample produced roughly 3.65 to 7.5 million productive TCRbeta reads, and read depth showed no significant difference between tissue types. Across five regions of each liver tumor, along with adjacent normal tissue and blood, the study brought together TCRbeta repertoire sequencing, expression microarrays and whole-exome sequencing. TCRbeta repertoire sequencing covered roughly 35 specimens from 5 patients: roughly 25 tumor regions, 5 adjacent noncancerous liver tissues and 5 peripheral blood samples. Agilent mRNA microarray profiling was performed on the 25 to 30 tumor region samples to relate TCRbeta repertoire diversity to the local molecular phenotype. High reproducibility was observed for the technical replicate repertoires, with mean shared-clone rates about 0.89 and correlation coefficients above 0.98. General findings and caveats noted by the study authors: Only the TCR beta chain was sequenced, so true repertoire diversity is likely underestimated because unpaired alpha chains were not captured. Bulk unsorted samples precluded comparing CD4+ and CD8+ T cell repertoires. Only about 7.5-25% of top clones were found in all five regions of a tumor, suggesting spatial heterogeneity of tumor-infiltrating T cells. The study included only four or five patients, and the authors note findings should be validated in a larger study. The top 250 clones accounted for a significantly greater share of the repertoire in tumors than in blood (p = 0.039). Repertoire overlap was higher between tumor regions (mean approximately 36%) than tumor-adjacent (around 17%) or tumor-blood (approximately 15%) pairs, consistent with antigen-driven expansion.

Including cysteine and phenylalanine, the CDR3 has 21 amino acids. Just the 63-base CDR3 DNA is kept, in frame starting at base 1. Starting from about 500 ng total RNA, TCRbeta-specific cDNA was produced by reverse transcription with a constant-region primer and ProtoScript II reverse transcriptase. Construction of the TCRbeta libraries relied on three nested rounds of multiplex PCR, following a slightly modified ARM-PCR procedure. Each of the first two PCR rounds ran for around 11 cycles and used multiplex TRBV1-TRBV30 forward primers together with a Cbeta reverse primer. Sample barcodes and Illumina adapters were added in a final 25-cycle PCR using Deep VentR polymerase. Before sequencing, amplicons between 200 and 500 bp were purified from gel using a QIAquick gel extraction kit. The TCRbeta amplicons were sequenced with 250-bp paired-end reads on an Illumina HiSeq 2500. The study's processing was this. Quality trimming of reads was performed with Trimmomatic v0.33, and paired reads were merged with FLASH v1.2.11 so that full CDR3 sequences could be recovered. V, D and J germline segments were assigned to the rearranged TCRbeta sequences by MiGEC v1.2.1b. Clonotype statistics and Shannon-Wiener diversity indices were calculated with VDJtools v1.0.0. To cut down on sampling bias, every analysis after diversity analysis relied on just the 250 most abundant clonotypes from each sample. TCRdb took the public reads, trimmed them with fastp at Q25, ran MiXCR for clone calling and kept in-frame beta chains. Every distinct CDR3 protein forms one entry, paired with its most common genes and DNA. The authors' filters were not applied to this entry. This sample holds about 50,000 distinct CDR3 sequences; around 77% were observed only once. In total, the top ten clones hold approximately 24% of the sample.

The rearrangement joined TRBV12-3 or TRBV12-4 to TRBJ2-6; a weak D assignment points to TRBD2 (6 bases agree). The sequence was obtained from a man aged 40-49 years with primary liver carcinoma and hepatitis B virus infection. Source material: liver tumor tissue from sampling region 5. What the cell subset or site label conveys for this sample: tumor region T5, tumor centre. The DNA is TGTGCCAGCAGTCGGACCCGACTAGTCTCCGGTCGGGCCTCCGGGGCCAACGTCGTGACTTTC. This sequence encodes CASSRTRLVSGRASGANVVTF.